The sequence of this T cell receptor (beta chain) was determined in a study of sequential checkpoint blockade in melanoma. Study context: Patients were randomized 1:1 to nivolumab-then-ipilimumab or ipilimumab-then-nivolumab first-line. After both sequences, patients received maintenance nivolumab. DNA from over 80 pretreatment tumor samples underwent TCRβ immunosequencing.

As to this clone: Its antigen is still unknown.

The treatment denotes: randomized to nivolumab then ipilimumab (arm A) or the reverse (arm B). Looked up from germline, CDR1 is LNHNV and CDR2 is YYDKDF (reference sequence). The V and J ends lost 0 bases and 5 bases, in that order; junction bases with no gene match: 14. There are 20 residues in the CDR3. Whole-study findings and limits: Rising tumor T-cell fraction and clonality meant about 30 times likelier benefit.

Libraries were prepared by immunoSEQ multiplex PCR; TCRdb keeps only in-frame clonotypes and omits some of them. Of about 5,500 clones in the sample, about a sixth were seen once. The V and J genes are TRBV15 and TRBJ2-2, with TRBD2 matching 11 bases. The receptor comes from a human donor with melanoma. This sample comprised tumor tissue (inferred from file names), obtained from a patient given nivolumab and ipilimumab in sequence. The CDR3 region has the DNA TGTGCCACCAGCAGAGATAGGCTAGCGGGGGGTGATCGGTTTACCGGGGAGCTGTTTTTT. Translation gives CATSRDRLAGGDRFTGELFF. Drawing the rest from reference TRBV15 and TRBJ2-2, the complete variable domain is DAMVIQNPRYQVTQFGKPVTLSCSQTLNHNVMYWYQQKSSQAPKLLFHYYDKDFNNEADTPDNFQSRRPNTSFCFLDIRSPGLGDTAMYLCATSRDRLAGGDRFTGELFFGEGSRLTVL.